This TCR beta chain was recovered during a study of CD4+ T cells in melanoma (dated by TCRdb to the early 2020s). General notes on the study: The study investigated neoantigen-specific CD4+ T cells in human melanoma. General study outcomes and caveats: Neoantigen-specific CD4+ T cells were reported to be correlated with the function of CD8+ T cells, macrophages and B cells. Neoantigen-specific CD4+ T cells in melanoma were reported to show diverse differentiation states.

Of note for this clone: Its antigen remains undetermined. Nothing much larger sits one base from this clone, and base qualities are not available.

The donors were melanoma patients. V loses 2 bases of germline sequence and J loses 12 bases, and the interval between the two ends is 16 bases. The CDR3 measures 12 amino acids from cysteine to phenylalanine. The sequence is cut down to CDR3 DNA, 36 bases in frame from base 1. From a lookup of the germline V gene, CDR1 and CDR2 are SQVTM and ANQGSEA. The library was made by the immunoSEQ multiplex PCR assay. The clones in this table, taken by TCRdb from immuneACCESS, are in-frame only. Not every clone is retained; where verified, under half of the shortfall comes from an unresolved V gene, and the cause of the rest is unknown. The sample yields fewer than 150,000 clones; nearly 95% were counted once. The ten largest make up over 1.5% of the sample.

This sequence uses TRBV29-1 and TRBJ1-2, with the identity of the D gene unclear. The origin of this receptor is a human donor with melanoma. DNA sequence: TGCAGCGTTGAATACCAGGCCCAAGTAAACACCTTC. Its translation reads: CSVEYQAQVNTF.